The rows below give T cell receptor beta chains drawn from one sample of a study of cytomegalovirus exposure and HLA in healthy donors. Clones were read by immunoSEQ multiplex PCR, and TCRdb kept only the in-frame ones, dropping some. Among about 85,000 clones listed, 77% were seen once. The sequenced sample consisted of PBMCs. All receptors come from a boy aged 5-17 years in good health and CMV-seronegative. Each CDR3 is given with its conserved first and last residue. A D gene is named only where the DNA matches it firmly. Size is stated for part of the rows, as once, few or many counts, or as a class when the clone is expanded.

d_gene	j_gene	abundance	v_gene	CDR3nt	CDR3aa
-	TRBJ1-5	once	TRBV19	TGTGCCAGTAGTATAAGTAGAGAGAACCAGCATTTT	CASSISRENQHF
TRBD1	TRBJ2-7	few	TRBV27	TGTGCCAGCACCTTAACCGGGACAGGCCCCTACGAGCAGTACTTC	CASTLTGTGPYEQYF
TRBD2	TRBJ2-7	-	TRBV7-3	TGTGCCAGCAGCTTAGCGGGGGGGTCCTACGAGCAGTACTTC	CASSLAGGSYEQYF
TRBD1	TRBJ1-5	-	TRBV15	TGTGCCACCAGCATCCGACAGGGGAGGATTTTTCAGCCCCAGCATTTT	CATSIRQGRIFQPQHF
-	TRBJ2-7	-	TRBV5-6	TGTGCCAGCAGCCCCGGGACAACCTACGAGCAGTACTTC	CASSPGTTYEQYF
-	TRBJ2-5	-	TRBV18	TGTGCCAGCTCATTGGGAAGGGGAGAGACCCAGTACTTC	CASSLGRGETQYF
TRBD2	TRBJ2-7	-	TRBV2	TGTGCCAGCATCGACTGGCGGGGGGGCTACGAGCAGTACTTC	CASIDWRGGYEQYF
-	TRBJ1-6	once	TRBV5-1	TGCGCCAGCAGCTTGGAACAGGGTAGATGGGGTGATTCACCCCTCCACTTT	CASSLEQGRWGDSPLHF
-	TRBJ2-1	few	TRBV7-9	TGTGCCAGCAGCTGGGCAGGCAATGAGCAGTTCTTC	CASSWAGNEQFF
-	TRBJ2-5	-	TRBV10-3	TGTGCCATCAGTGAGTCGATAAGGGGGGGGGATCAAGAGACCCAGTACTTC	CAISESIRGGDQETQYF
-	TRBJ2-7	-	TRBV5-6	TGTGCCAGCAGCTTGGACAAGTACGAGCAGTACTTC	CASSLDKYEQYF
-	TRBJ2-1	-	TRBV14	TGTGCCAGCAGCCGTTTACTAGACATCGATGAGCAGTTCTTC	CASSRLLDIDEQFF
TRBD1	TRBJ1-5	once	TRBV7-9	TGTGCCAGCAGCACGCCGGGACAGGGTAATCAGCCCCAGCATTTT	CASSTPGQGNQPQHF
-	TRBJ2-2	-	TRBV5-1	TGCGCCAGCAGCTTAGCGGCCGGGGAGCTGTTTTTT	CASSLAAGELFF
TRBD1	TRBJ1-4	-	TRBV6-5	TGTGCCAGCAGTTACCAGACAGGGGGCGAAGAAAAACTGTTTTTT	CASSYQTGGEEKLFF
-	TRBJ2-7	-	TRBV13	TGTGCCAGCAGCCAACGACAGAATACCTACGAGCAGTACTTC	CASSQRQNTYEQYF
TRBD1	TRBJ1-2	once	TRBV7-2	TGTGCCAGCAGCTTAGCGGGACAGGGGAACTATGGCTACACCTTC	CASSLAGQGNYGYTF
TRBD1	TRBJ1-3	-	TRBV25-1	TGTGCCAGCAGGGAAGGGGACAGGGTCTCTGGAAACACCATATATTTT	CASREGDRVSGNTIYF
-	TRBJ1-1	once	TRBV4-1	TGCGCCAGCAGCCGAGTATGGGGAGACACTGAAGCTTTCTTT	CASSRVWGDTEAFF
-	TRBJ1-1	-	TRBV7-2	TGTGCCAGCAGCTTCGACACAGGGAGCCGAGGCCTGAAAGCTTTCTTT	CASSFDTGSRGLKAFF
-	TRBJ1-1	few	TRBV29-1	TGCAGCGCTGAATGGGGGGGGTCTGAAGCTTTCTTT	CSAEWGGSEAFF
-	TRBJ1-4	-	TRBV5-1	TGCGCCAGCAGCTTTAGCCAGGGGCCCCGTGGTGAAAAACTGTTTTTT	CASSFSQGPRGEKLFF
-	TRBJ1-1	-	TRBV7-8	TGTGCCAGCAGCTTAGGGACAATGAACACTGAAGCTTTCTTT	CASSLGTMNTEAFF